Sequencing of this T cell receptor beta chain was carried out in a study of blood T cell repertoires in COVID-19. Across the whole study: Italy, Spain and the United States were the sources of the convalescent and acute COVID-19 samples.

V was pared by 3 bases and J by 0 bases, with 11 bases between. This CDR3 spans 15 amino acids. Per germline, CDR1 SGHNT and CDR2 YYREEE (reference sequence). Original analysis: Nucleated cell number was recorded as an estimate derived from reference gene primer amplification. Sequenced by immunoSEQ multiplex PCR; TCRdb stores in-frame clones only, minus some. V, J and clone size derive from that table, while D and trimming were established from the DNA sequence. Seen here are about 200,000 clones, less than 85% observed once, and the top ten hold less than 7%. The chain carries TRBV5-4 and TRBJ2-3; D is perhaps TRBD2 (5 bases). Source material: peripheral blood. This receptor was obtained from a woman in her 70s with acute or convalescent COVID-19. Written as DNA, the CDR3 is TGTGCCAGCAGCTCGCAAAGCGGAAGCACAGATACGCAGTATTTT. This encodes CASSSQSGSTDTQYF.